These T cell receptor beta chains were read from a single sample in a study of cytomegalovirus exposure and HLA in healthy donors. Clones were read by immunoSEQ multiplex PCR, and TCRdb kept only the in-frame ones, dropping some. This sample carries about 170,000 clones, 73% of them seen once, and the ten largest clones take about 5%. Sequenced material: PBMCs. The receptors stem from a woman younger than 35 in good health and CMV-seropositive. Each CDR3 is given with its conserved first and last residue. The D gene is left open where the match is weak. Expanded clones are given a class, and other clones once, few, many or no size at all.

v_gene	d_gene	abundance	j_gene	CDR3nt	CDR3aa
TRBV9	TRBD1	.	TRBJ2-2	TGTGCCAGCAGCGTAGCGGGACAGAACACCGGGGAACTGTTTTTT	CASSVAGQNTGELFF
TRBV6-1	.	.	TRBJ1-6	TGTGCCAGCAGTGAAGCGGCCGGGGTCGGAAATTCACCCCTCCACTTT	CASSEAAGVGNSPLHF
TRBV5-1	TRBD2	.	TRBJ2-3	TGCGCCAGCAGGATCAGCGGGGGTAAAGATACGCAGTATTTT	CASRISGGKDTQYF
TRBV7-8	.	once	TRBJ2-7	TGTGCCAGCAGCGTAGTTGTTGGGGCTTGGGAGCAGTACTTC	CASSVVVGAWEQYF
TRBV2	.	.	TRBJ2-5	TGTGCCAGCAGTTCGGGCCCGGGGCAAGAGACCCAGTACTTC	CASSSGPGQETQYF
TRBV9	.	few	TRBJ1-6	TGTGCCAGCAGCGTAGGACAGTATAATTCACCCCTCCACTTT	CASSVGQYNSPLHF
TRBV30	TRBD1	.	TRBJ1-4	TGTGCCTGGAACCGGGACAGGGCGGAAGAAAAACTGTTTTTT	CAWNRDRAEEKLFF
TRBV5-1	.	.	TRBJ2-7	TGCGCCAGCAGCACTCCGGGGAATTCCTACGAGCAGTACTTC	CASSTPGNSYEQYF
TRBV9	.	.	TRBJ1-2	TGTGCCAGCAGCGTAGACGGAAATCAGGACTATGGCTACACCTTC	CASSVDGNQDYGYTF
TRBV27	TRBD2	.	TRBJ2-3	TGTGCCAGCAGTCCAATAGCGGGGGGCTACACAGATACGCAGTATTTT	CASSPIAGGYTDTQYF
TRBV6-5	TRBD1	.	TRBJ1-6	TGTGCCAGCAGTTACACCGGGACAGGGAATTCACCCCTCCACTTT	CASSYTGTGNSPLHF
TRBV9	TRBD2	.	TRBJ2-3	TGTGCCAGCAGCTACCGGGCTAGCGGGGCCACAGATACGCAGTATTTT	CASSYRASGATDTQYF
TRBV9	.	once	TRBJ2-5	TGTGCCAGCAGCGTAGACCCAGGGGAAGAGACCCAGTACTTC	CASSVDPGEETQYF
TRBV12-2	.	.	TRBJ2-1	TGTGCAAGTCGCTCCACACCCCCGTCCAGATACAATGAGCAGTTCTTC	CASRSTPPSRYNEQFF
TRBV2	.	.	TRBJ2-7	TGTGCCAGCATCACAGCCTACGAGCAGTACTTC	CASITAYEQYF
TRBV15	.	.	TRBJ1-2	TGTGCCACCAGCAGGGAAGTCCAGGATAACTATGGCTACACCTTC	CATSREVQDNYGYTF
TRBV15	.	.	TRBJ2-3	TGTGCCACCAGCAGAGATGGGGCAGCTGAAGATACGCAGTATTTT	CATSRDGAAEDTQYF